The clone carrying this TCR beta chain was counted a few times. Its matching antigen is unknown. Separate alpha and beta amplification began at the second PCR step. Four subsets defined by CD45RA and CD27 were sorted after CD3, CD4, CD8 and live/dead staining. The data stem from a study of naive and memory T cell subsets. The beta constant-region primer was an equimolar mix of two oligonucleotides covering TRBC1 and TRBC2. The ligated cDNA underwent four PCR rounds using SP2 and nested alpha and beta constant-region primers. TCRdb itself ran the UMI-ligation and nested PCR reads through MiXCR, one entry per CDR3 protein. The table records roughly 83,000 distinct CDR3 sequences, roughly 12% of them present only once. Study-level findings and limits: Possibly reflecting memory cells re-expressing CD45RA, a few larger clonotypes occurred in naive repertoires, especially CD8. Gini index rose across naive, CM, EM and EMRA in CD4 and CD8. The power law exponent of TCR abundance differed between naive and memory cells.

The germline CDR1 and CDR2 sequences are SGHDT and YYEEEE. The V gene lost 0 bases and the J gene lost 9 bases, with 10 bases spanning the gap. This CDR3 has 13 residues. The receptor comes from a human donor in good health. The sequencing sample was made of naive CD4+ T cells from blood. This chain joins TRBV5-6 and TRBJ1-5; D remains ambiguous. In nucleotides, the CDR3 is TGTGCCAGCAGCTTGGGGGAGGAAGGGCCCCAGCATTTT. Its translation is CASSLGEEGPQHF.